This T cell receptor (beta chain) came from a study of cytomegalovirus exposure and HLA in healthy donors. A few counts support this clone. The PCR contained 60 Vbeta and 13 Jbeta primers. Profiled with immunoSEQ multiplex PCR; TCRdb holds only in-frame clones, not every one. The data contain roughly 180,000 clones, more than 75% of them seen just once; the ten biggest clones take up 2% to 2.5%. There are 15 residues in the CDR3. The V end was cut by 1 base, the J end by 6 bases, with 16 bases between. CDR1 and CDR2 from the germline V gene are MGHDK and SYGVNS. The chain has TRBV25-1 and TRBJ2-7; D may be TRBD1 (5 bases). The sequence derives from a woman between 25 and 40 years old in good health and CMV-seropositive. Specimen: PBMCs. Here the CDR3 reads CASSEWSQQGIEQYF. The CDR3 DNA follows: TGTGCCAGCAGTGAATGGAGTCAGCAGGGAATCGAGCAGTACTTC.